This entry concerns a single T cell receptor (beta chain). These data belong to a study of control samples from healthy donors and cancer patients. TCRdb's table, derived via immunoSEQ multiplex PCR, lists solely in-frame clones and lacks some. This table lists roughly 190,000 clones. The CDR3 has 15 amino acids. CDR1 is GTSNPN, CDR2 SVGIG, per germline (reference sequence). This TCR was sampled from a woman aged 25 to 45 in good health. Sequencing was performed on blood. This chain uses TRBV30 with TRBJ1-6; D unclear. CDR3 residues: CALIPGWSNNSPLHF. The CDR3, as DNA: TGTGCACTAATACCCGGTTGGAGTAATAATTCACCCCTCCACTTT.